This TCR beta chain comes out of a study of cytomegalovirus exposure and HLA in healthy donors. Overall study results and limits: Overall, approximately 180 TCR beta chains were annotated as cytomegalovirus-associated.

Germline V lookup: CDR1 ENHRY, CDR2 SYGVKD. This CDR3 has 16 amino acids. The V and J ends lost 3 bases and 0 bases, in that order; junction bases with no gene match: 3. Comments on this clone: Its antigen remains unidentified.

PCR employed 60 Vbeta and 13 Jbeta primers. Only in-frame clones appear in the TCRdb table, and some are missing; sequencing was by immunoSEQ multiplex PCR. The table has 90,000 to 110,000 clones, 55% to 75% seen once. This clonotype originated in a woman aged 70-85 years in good health and CMV-seropositive. Sequenced input: PBMCs. The chain recombines TRBV10-3 with TRBJ2-3, with TRBD2 identical over 10 bases. In DNA, the CDR3 is TGTGCCATCAGTGACTCGGGACTAGCGAGCACAGATACGCAGTATTTT. Its translation: CAISDSGLASTDTQYF.